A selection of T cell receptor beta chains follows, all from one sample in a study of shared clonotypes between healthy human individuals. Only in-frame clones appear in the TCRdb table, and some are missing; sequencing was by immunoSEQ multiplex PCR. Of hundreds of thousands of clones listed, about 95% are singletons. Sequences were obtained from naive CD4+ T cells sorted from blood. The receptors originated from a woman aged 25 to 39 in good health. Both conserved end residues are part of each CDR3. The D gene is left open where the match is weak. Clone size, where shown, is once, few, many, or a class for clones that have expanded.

DNA: TGTGCCAGCAGCCAAGACCGTACACCGGGACATTATAATTCACCCCTCCACTTT
CDR3: CASSQDRTPGHYNSPLHF
V: TRBV14
length: 18
size: NA
J: TRBJ1-6
D: NA

DNA: TGTGCCAGCAGCCTTAGAATTGGCTACACCTTC
CDR3: CASSLRIGYTF
V: TRBV11-2
length: 11
size: NA
J: TRBJ1-2
D: NA

DNA: TGTGCCAGCAGCTTAGGACAGGGAAGAGGCACAGATACGCAGTATTTT
CDR3: CASSLGQGRGTDTQYF
V: TRBV7-7
length: 16
size: NA
J: TRBJ2-3
D: TRBD1

DNA: TGTGCCAGCCACTTGCGGGGGTATGGCTACACCTTC
CDR3: CASHLRGYGYTF
V: TRBV28
length: 12
size: NA
J: TRBJ1-2
D: NA

DNA: TGTGCCAGCAGGAGGACAGAACTTAATGAAAAACTGTTTTTT
CDR3: CASRRTELNEKLFF
V: TRBV6-6
length: 14
size: NA
J: TRBJ1-4
D: NA

DNA: TGTGCCAGCACCCCAGGACAGGGCAGAAGCAATCAGCCCCAGCATTTT
CDR3: CASTPGQGRSNQPQHF
V: TRBV2
length: 16
size: NA
J: TRBJ1-5
D: TRBD1

DNA: TGTGCCAGCTCACCCGGATACTTGACGGCCACCTACGAGCAGTACTTC
CDR3: CASSPGYLTATYEQYF
V: TRBV18
length: 16
size: NA
J: TRBJ2-7
D: NA

DNA: TGTGCCAGCAGTTTAGTCGAGTTGCCCTACGAGCAGTACTTC
CDR3: CASSLVELPYEQYF
V: TRBV28
length: 14
size: NA
J: TRBJ2-7
D: NA

DNA: TGTGCCAGCAGTATCGCAGGGGTTCGTGATGGCTACACCTTC
CDR3: CASSIAGVRDGYTF
V: TRBV28
length: 14
size: NA
J: TRBJ1-2
D: NA

DNA: TGTGCCAGCAGTTTGTTTCAGCTTGGAAACACCATATATTTT
CDR3: CASSLFQLGNTIYF
V: TRBV28
length: 14
size: NA
J: TRBJ1-3
D: NA

DNA: TGTGCCACCAGCAGAGTGGCTGATCGGGTGCGGGAGCAGTACTTC
CDR3: CATSRVADRVREQYF
V: TRBV15
length: 15
size: NA
J: TRBJ2-7
D: NA

DNA: TGTGCCAGCAGCTTAGGGAGAGACTACGAGCAGTACTTC
CDR3: CASSLGRDYEQYF
V: TRBV7-2
length: 13
size: NA
J: TRBJ2-7
D: NA

DNA: TGTGCCATCAGTACGGGGGATTCACCCCTCCACTTT
CDR3: CAISTGDSPLHF
V: TRBV10-3
length: 12
size: NA
J: TRBJ1-6
D: NA

DNA: TGTGCCACCAGCTCAGACCCCGGGACAACCTATGGCTACACCTTC
CDR3: CATSSDPGTTYGYTF
V: TRBV15
length: 15
size: NA
J: TRBJ1-2
D: NA

DNA: TGTGCCAGCACCGCCCATCCCCACCCTGGGCTGTTTTTT
CDR3: CASTAHPHPGLFF
V: TRBV19
length: 13
size: NA
J: TRBJ1-4
D: NA

DNA: TGTGCCAGCAGTCAGGCCGGAGGGGACGAGCAGTACTTC
CDR3: CASSQAGGDEQYF
V: TRBV11-1
length: 13
size: NA
J: TRBJ2-7
D: NA

DNA: TGTGCCAGCAGCCAGATGAACACCGGGGAGCTGTTTTTT
CDR3: CASSQMNTGELFF
V: TRBV14
length: 13
size: NA
J: TRBJ2-2
D: NA

DNA: TGTGCCAGCAGTGAGGGCCTAGCGGGTATAGACGAGCAGTACTTC
CDR3: CASSEGLAGIDEQYF
V: TRBV25-1
length: 15
size: NA
J: TRBJ2-7
D: TRBD2

DNA: TGTGCCAGTAAGGTGACAGGGGGCAGGTGGGGTAATCAGCCCCAGCATTTT
CDR3: CASKVTGGRWGNQPQHF
V: TRBV19
length: 17
size: NA
J: TRBJ1-5
D: TRBD1

DNA: TGCGCCAGCAGCTCCTCCGGGACAGGGGGCGTAGATACGCAGTATTTT
CDR3: CASSSSGTGGVDTQYF
V: TRBV5-1
length: 16
size: NA
J: TRBJ2-3
D: TRBD1

DNA: TGTGCCAGCAGCACACTACGACAGGCCCTGGGCTATGGCTACACCTTC
CDR3: CASSTLRQALGYGYTF
V: TRBV7-8
length: 16
size: once
J: TRBJ1-2
D: NA

DNA: TGTGCCAGCAGCGCGACAGGCCAATTCTACGAGCAGTACTTC
CDR3: CASSATGQFYEQYF
V: TRBV11-3
length: 14
size: NA
J: TRBJ2-7
D: NA

DNA: TGCGCCAGCAGCGTTGACAGGGATACTGGCTACACCTTC
CDR3: CASSVDRDTGYTF
V: TRBV5-1
length: 13
size: NA
J: TRBJ1-2
D: TRBD1

DNA: TGTGCCAGCCGGGGACTAGCGGAGAGAGATGAGCAGTTCTTC
CDR3: CASRGLAERDEQFF
V: TRBV19
length: 14
size: NA
J: TRBJ2-1
D: TRBD2

DNA: TGCGCCAGCACCAACAGGGGGAGCTCCTACGAGCAGTACTTC
CDR3: CASTNRGSSYEQYF
V: TRBV5-1
length: 14
size: NA
J: TRBJ2-7
D: TRBD1

DNA: TGTGCCAGCAGTGAACGGGGAGGTGGTTCCTACGAGCAGTACTTC
CDR3: CASSERGGGSYEQYF
V: TRBV6-1
length: 15
size: once
J: TRBJ2-7
D: NA

DNA: TGTGCCAGCAGCTCCGGGACAGGGGGTATGAACGAGCAGTACTTC
CDR3: CASSSGTGGMNEQYF
V: TRBV28
length: 15
size: NA
J: TRBJ2-7
D: TRBD1

DNA: TGTGCCAGCAGCCAAGATCCCGGGACAGGGGGGAGCAGTTACGAGCAGTACTTC
CDR3: CASSQDPGTGGSSYEQYF
V: TRBV14
length: 18
size: once
J: TRBJ2-7
D: TRBD1

DNA: TGTGCCAGCAGTCATGAAGGTTTCGTCTATGGCTACACCTTC
CDR3: CASSHEGFVYGYTF
V: TRBV28
length: 14
size: NA
J: TRBJ1-2
D: NA

DNA: TGTGCCAGCAGGGACGGACAGGTTGTGAACACCGGGGAGCTGTTTTTT
CDR3: CASRDGQVVNTGELFF
V: TRBV28
length: 16
size: NA
J: TRBJ2-2
D: TRBD1

DNA: TGTGCCAGCAGCTTGGGGGGGACTAGCGGGACACGGGAGCAGTACTTC
CDR3: CASSLGGTSGTREQYF
V: TRBV5-4
length: 16
size: NA
J: TRBJ2-7
D: TRBD2

DNA: TGCAGCGTTGAAGGTACCTACGAGCAGTACTTC
CDR3: CSVEGTYEQYF
V: TRBV29-1
length: 11
size: once
J: TRBJ2-7
D: NA

DNA: TGTGCCAGCTGTTGGGGGGGAAGCTCTGGGGCCAACGTCCTGACTTTC
CDR3: CASCWGGSSGANVLTF
V: TRBV27
length: 16
size: NA
J: TRBJ2-6
D: TRBD2

DNA: TGTGCCAGCAGTTCTCACGCGGGGGGGTACAATGAGCAGTTCTTC
CDR3: CASSSHAGGYNEQFF
V: TRBV27
length: 15
size: NA
J: TRBJ2-1
D: TRBD2

DNA: TGTGCCAGCAGCTTAGCTTCCTGGCTAGCGGGAGGGAATCTCTACAATGAGCAGTTCTTC
CDR3: CASSLASWLAGGNLYNEQFF
V: TRBV7-6
length: 20
size: NA
J: TRBJ2-1
D: TRBD2